The clone carrying this T cell receptor beta chain has ten or more counts. Its antigen is not known. cDNA synthesis used the whole RNA isolate, giving expressed TCRB sequences. Repertoires were generated with immunoSEQ multiplex PCR, while TCRdb's copy carries only in-frame clones and drops some. Here the sample spans about 160,000 clones, about 8.1% being singletons. The CDR3 contains 16 residues. J gave up 2 bases and V 4 bases, and 10 bases lay outside the gene matches. Germline V CDR1 and CDR2: SGHTA, FQGTGA. This record comes from a study of beta chain features in type 1 diabetes. General observations from the study: Whether HLA type influences TCRB rearrangement remained unresolved here. TCRB CDR3s were moderately but significantly shorter in Type 1 diabetes patients in all four CD4+ subsets.

The sequenced sample consisted of central memory CD4+ T cells from blood. The clonotype originates from a woman younger than 30 with type 1 diabetes. This sequence joins TRBV7-3 and TRBJ2-5; TRBD2 matches 7 bases. CDR3 sequence reads: CASSSFSGGGQETQYF. Written as DNA, the CDR3 is TGTGCCAGCAGCTCCTTTTCGGGAGGTGGGCAAGAGACCCAGTACTTC.